This T cell receptor (beta chain) was sequenced in a study of identical twins. Whole-study findings and limits: Fewer insertions characterized abundant cord blood beta clonotypes, whereas memory repertoires showed none.

This clonotype has at least ten counts. The antigen is unknown. TCRdb ran MiXCR on the 5' RACE reads and lists one entry per CDR3 protein. The sample includes around 370,000 distinct CDR3 sequences, about 9% of them seen just once. Germline V gene sequence: CDR1 SGHDN, CDR2 FVKESK. With V trimmed by 1 base and J by 3 bases, 5 bases remained unmatched. The CDR3 has 15 residues. This receptor was obtained from a woman aged 50 to 60 in good health. The sample consisted of naive T cells sorted from blood. This chain links TRBV14 with TRBJ2-5; 7 bases match TRBD1. The CDR3 is CASSQVGQRKETQYF. In DNA form, the CDR3 reads TGTGCCAGCAGCCAAGTGGGACAGCGCAAAGAGACCCAGTACTTC.